This TCR beta chain comes out of a study of monozygotic twins with inflammatory bowel disease. Study-wide results and caveats: None of the different T cell subtypes could be distinguished from one another.

After re-calling the 5' RACE reads, TCRdb lists one entry per CDR3 protein, DNA absent. The table lists approximately 140,000 distinct CDR3 sequences, with under 2.5% in the top ten. The CDR3 has 16 amino acids. CDR1 and CDR2 from the germline V gene are SGHRS and YFSETQ. Worth noting for this clonotype: Antigen: not known.

This clonotype was sampled from a human donor with ulcerative colitis or Crohn's disease, or a healthy co-twin of an affected twin (not recorded which). Material for sequencing was blood. The V call is TRBV5-1, the J call TRBJ2-1; TCRdb's D call, TRBD2, is unchecked because there is no DNA. CDR3 sequence reads: CASSTALVRGGDEQFF. The full variable domain, in which reference TRBV5-1 and TRBJ2-1 provide the parts outside the CDR3, is KAGVTQTPRYLIKTRGQQVTLSCSPISGHRSVSWYQQTPGQGLQFLFEYFSETQRNKGNFPGRFSGRQFSNSRSEMNVSTLELGDSALYLCASSTALVRGGDEQFFGPGTRLTVL.